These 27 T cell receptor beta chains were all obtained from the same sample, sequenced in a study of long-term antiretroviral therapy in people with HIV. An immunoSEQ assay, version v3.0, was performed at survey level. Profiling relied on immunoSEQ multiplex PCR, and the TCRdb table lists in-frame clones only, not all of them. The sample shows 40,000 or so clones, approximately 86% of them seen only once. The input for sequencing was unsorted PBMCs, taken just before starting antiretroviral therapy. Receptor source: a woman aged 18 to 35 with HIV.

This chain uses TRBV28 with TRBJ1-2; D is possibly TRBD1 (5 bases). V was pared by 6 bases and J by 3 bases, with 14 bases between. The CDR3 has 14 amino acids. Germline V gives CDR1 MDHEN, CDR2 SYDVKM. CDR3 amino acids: CASSERGRDYGYTF. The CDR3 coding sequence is TGTGCCAGCAGCGAGCGGGGCCGAGACTATGGCTACACCTTC.

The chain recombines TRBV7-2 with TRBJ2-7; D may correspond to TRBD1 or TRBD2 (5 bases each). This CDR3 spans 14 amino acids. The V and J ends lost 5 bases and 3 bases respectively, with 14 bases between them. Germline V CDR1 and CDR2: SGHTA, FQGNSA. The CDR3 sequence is CASSLGPSRYEQYF. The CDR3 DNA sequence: TGTGCCAGCAGCCTGGGACCGAGCCGCTACGAGCAGTACTTC.

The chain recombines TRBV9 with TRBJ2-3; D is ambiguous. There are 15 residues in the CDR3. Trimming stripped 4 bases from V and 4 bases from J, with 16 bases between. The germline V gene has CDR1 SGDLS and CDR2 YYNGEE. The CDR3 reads CASSPDMVISDTQYF. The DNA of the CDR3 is TGTGCCAGCAGCCCAGACATGGTAATTTCAGATACGCAGTATTTT.

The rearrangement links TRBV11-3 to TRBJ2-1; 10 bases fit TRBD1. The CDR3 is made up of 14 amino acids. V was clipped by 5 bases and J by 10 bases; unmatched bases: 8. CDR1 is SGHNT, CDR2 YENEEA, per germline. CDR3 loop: CASSLPGQGKEQFF. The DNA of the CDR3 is TGTGCCAGCAGCCTCCCGGGACAGGGGAAGGAGCAGTTCTTC.

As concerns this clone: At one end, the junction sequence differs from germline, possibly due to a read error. This CDR3 reads CASSQTRWQGTHF. In DNA, the CDR3 is TGCGCCAGCAGCCAGACGAGGTGGCAGGGGACCCACTTC. J is TRBJ2-7 and V is TRBV4-3, with D possibly being TRBD1 (6 bases). CDR1 is LGHNA and CDR2 is YSLEER in the germline V gene. CDR3 size: 13 residues.

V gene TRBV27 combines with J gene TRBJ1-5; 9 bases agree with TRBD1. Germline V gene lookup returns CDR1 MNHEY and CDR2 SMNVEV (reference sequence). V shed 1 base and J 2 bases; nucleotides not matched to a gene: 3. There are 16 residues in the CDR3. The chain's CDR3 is CASSLLDRGRNQPQHF. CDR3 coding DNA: TGTGCCAGCAGTTTATTGGACAGGGGCCGCAATCAGCCCCAGCATTTT.

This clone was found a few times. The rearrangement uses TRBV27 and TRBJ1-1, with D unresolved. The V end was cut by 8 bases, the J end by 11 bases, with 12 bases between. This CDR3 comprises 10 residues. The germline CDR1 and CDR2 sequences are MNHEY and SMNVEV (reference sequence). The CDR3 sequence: CASGPDGAFF. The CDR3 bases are TGTGCCAGCGGGCCGGACGGGGCTTTCTTT.

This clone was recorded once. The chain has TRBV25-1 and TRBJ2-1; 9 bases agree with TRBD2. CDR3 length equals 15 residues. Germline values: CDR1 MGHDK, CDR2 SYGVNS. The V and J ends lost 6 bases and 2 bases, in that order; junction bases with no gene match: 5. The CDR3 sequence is CASREAGGPYNEQFF. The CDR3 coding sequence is TGTGCCAGCAGAGAAGCGGGAGGTCCCTACAATGAGCAGTTCTTC.

In DNA, the CDR3 is TGTGCCAGCAGCGGAACAGGATTCCAAGAGACCCAGTACTTC. Amino acid sequence: CASSGTGFQETQYF. The chain is built from TRBV9 and TRBJ2-5; a weak D match, TRBD1 (5 bases). The germline V gene encodes CDR1 SGDLS and CDR2 YYNGEE. The CDR3 has 14 residues. V was shortened by 3 bases and J by 1 base, with 10 bases between the two germline ends.

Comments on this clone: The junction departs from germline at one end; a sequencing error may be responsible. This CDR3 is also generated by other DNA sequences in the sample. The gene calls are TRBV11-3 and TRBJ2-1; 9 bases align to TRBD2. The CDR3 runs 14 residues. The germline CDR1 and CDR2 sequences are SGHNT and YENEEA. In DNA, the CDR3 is TGTGCCAGTAGCTTAACACTAGCGGGTAATGAGCAGTTCTTC. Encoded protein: CASSLTLAGNEQFF.

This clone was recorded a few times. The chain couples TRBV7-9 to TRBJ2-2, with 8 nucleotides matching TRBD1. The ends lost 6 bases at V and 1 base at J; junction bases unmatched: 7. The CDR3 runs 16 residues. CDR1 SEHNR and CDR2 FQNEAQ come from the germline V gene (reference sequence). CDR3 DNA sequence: TGTGCCAGCAGACCTGTGGACAGGGTGAACACCGGGGAGCTGTTTTTT. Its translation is CASRPVDRVNTGELFF.

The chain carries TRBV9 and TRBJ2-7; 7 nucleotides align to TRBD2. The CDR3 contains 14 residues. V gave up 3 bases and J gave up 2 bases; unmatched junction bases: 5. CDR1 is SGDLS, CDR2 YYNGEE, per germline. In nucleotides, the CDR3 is TGTGCCAGCAGCGCGAGGGACTACCCCTACGAGCAGTACTTC. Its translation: CASSARDYPYEQYF.

DNA for the CDR3: TGTGCCAGCAGTTTAGGCCCTGCAGGCAAAAACATTCAGTACTTC. It specifies CASSLGPAGKNIQYF. The rearrangement uses TRBV27 and TRBJ2-4; no reliable D call. Trimming stripped 2 bases from V and 3 bases from J, with 11 bases between. CDR1 and CDR2 from the germline V gene are MNHEY and SMNVEV (reference sequence). CDR3 length: 15 residues.

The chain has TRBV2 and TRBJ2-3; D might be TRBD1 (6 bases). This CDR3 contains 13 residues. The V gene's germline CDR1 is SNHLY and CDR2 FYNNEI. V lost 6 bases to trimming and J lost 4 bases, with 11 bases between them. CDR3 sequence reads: CASSYNRADTQYF. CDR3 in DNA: TGTGCCAGCAGCTACAACAGGGCAGATACGCAGTATTTT.

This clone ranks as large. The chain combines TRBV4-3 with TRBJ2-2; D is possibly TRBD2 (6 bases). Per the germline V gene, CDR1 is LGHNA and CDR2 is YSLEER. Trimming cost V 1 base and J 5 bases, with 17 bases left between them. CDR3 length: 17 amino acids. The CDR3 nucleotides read TGCGCCAGCAGCCAAGGTTTGGAGGGAGAGTTAACCGGGGAGCTGTTTTTT. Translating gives CASSQGLEGELTGELFF.

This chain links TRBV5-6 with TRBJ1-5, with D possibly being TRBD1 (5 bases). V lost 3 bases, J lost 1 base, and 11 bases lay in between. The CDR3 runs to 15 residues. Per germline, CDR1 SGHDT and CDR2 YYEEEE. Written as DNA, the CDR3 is TGTGCCAGCAGCTACCGGGACGGAAGCAATCAGCCCCAGCATTTT. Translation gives CASSYRDGSNQPQHF.

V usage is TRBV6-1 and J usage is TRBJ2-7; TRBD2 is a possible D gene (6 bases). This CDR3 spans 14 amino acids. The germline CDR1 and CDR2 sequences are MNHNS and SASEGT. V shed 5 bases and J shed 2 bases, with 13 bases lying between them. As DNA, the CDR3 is TGTGCCAGCAGTTCCGGGACTGGTACCTACGAGCAGTACTTC. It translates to CASSSGTGTYEQYF.

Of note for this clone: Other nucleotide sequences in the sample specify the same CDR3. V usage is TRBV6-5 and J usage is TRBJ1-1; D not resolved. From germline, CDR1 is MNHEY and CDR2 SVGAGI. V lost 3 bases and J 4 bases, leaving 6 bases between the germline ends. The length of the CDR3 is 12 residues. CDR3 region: CASSYGGTEAFF. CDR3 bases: TGTGCCAGCAGTTATGGTGGCACTGAAGCTTTCTTT.

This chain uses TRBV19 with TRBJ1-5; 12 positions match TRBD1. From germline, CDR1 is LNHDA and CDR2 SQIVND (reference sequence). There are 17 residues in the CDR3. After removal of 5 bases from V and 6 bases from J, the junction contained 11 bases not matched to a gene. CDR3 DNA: TGTGCCAGTAGTCCAAGCCCCCGGGACAGGGGGCGTCAGCCCCAGCATTTT. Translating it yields CASSPSPRDRGRQPQHF.

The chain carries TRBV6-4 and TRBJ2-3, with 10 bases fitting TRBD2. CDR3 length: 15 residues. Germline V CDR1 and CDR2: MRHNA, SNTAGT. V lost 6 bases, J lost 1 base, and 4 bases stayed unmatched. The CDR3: CASSAGTSGTDTQYF. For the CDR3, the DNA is TGTGCCAGCAGCGCCGGGACTAGCGGCACAGATACGCAGTATTTT.

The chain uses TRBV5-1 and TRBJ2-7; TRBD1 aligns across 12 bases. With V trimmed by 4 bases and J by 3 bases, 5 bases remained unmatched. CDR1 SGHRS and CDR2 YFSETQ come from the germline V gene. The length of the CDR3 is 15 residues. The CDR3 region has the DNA TGCGCCAGCAGCGGGGACAGGGGGCGAAACTACGAGCAGTACTTC. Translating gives CASSGDRGRNYEQYF.

The CDR3 DNA reads TGTGCCACCAGCTTCCGGGACAGGGGTCGGGGAGAGACCCAGTACTTC. Translating it yields CATSFRDRGRGETQYF. The V and J genes are TRBV15 and TRBJ2-5, with TRBD1 identical over 10 bases. This CDR3 has 16 amino acids. V gave up 5 bases and J gave up 4 bases; unmatched junction bases: 10. Looked up from germline, CDR1 is LNHNV and CDR2 is YYDKDF (reference sequence).

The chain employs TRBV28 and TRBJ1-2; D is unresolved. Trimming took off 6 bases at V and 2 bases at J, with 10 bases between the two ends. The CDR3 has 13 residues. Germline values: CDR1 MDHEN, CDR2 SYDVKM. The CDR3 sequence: CASSLGSNYGYTF. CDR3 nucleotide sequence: TGTGCCAGCAGCCTTGGTTCCAACTATGGCTACACCTTC.

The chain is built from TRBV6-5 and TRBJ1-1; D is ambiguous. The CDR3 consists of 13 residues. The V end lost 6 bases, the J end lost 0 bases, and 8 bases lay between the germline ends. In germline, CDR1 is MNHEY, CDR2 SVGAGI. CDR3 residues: CASSYEVNTEAFF. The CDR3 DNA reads TGTGCCAGCAGCTACGAGGTGAACACTGAAGCTTTCTTT.

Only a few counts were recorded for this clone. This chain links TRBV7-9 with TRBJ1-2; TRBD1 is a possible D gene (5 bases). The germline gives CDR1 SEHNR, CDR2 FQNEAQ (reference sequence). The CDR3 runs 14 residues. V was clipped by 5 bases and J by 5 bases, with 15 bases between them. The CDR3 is CASSQPGLRYGYTF. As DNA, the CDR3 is TGTGCCAGCAGCCAACCGGGGCTCAGGTATGGCTACACCTTC.

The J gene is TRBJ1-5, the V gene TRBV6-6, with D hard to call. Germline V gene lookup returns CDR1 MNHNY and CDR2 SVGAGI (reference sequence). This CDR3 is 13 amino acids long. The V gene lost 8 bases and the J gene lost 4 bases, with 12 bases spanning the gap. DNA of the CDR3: TGTGCCAGCGGTTCGGGCAGGAATCAGCCCCAGCATTTT. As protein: CASGSGRNQPQHF.

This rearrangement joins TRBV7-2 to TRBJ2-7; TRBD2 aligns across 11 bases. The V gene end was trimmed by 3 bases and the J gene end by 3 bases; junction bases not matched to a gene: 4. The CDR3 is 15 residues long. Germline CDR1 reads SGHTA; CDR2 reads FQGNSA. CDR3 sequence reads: CASSFPGLAVYEQYF. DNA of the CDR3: TGTGCCAGCAGCTTCCCGGGACTAGCGGTCTACGAGCAGTACTTC.